Listed below are T cell receptor beta chains from one sample, sequenced in a study of cytomegalovirus exposure and HLA in healthy donors. Produced via immunoSEQ multiplex PCR; TCRdb's table is partial and in-frame only. Among under 350,000 clones, 80% to 90% were seen once, and the ten largest hold about 1%. Sequencing used PBMCs. The receptor set was obtained from a woman between 18 and 29 years old in good health and CMV-seronegative. Each CDR3 is given with its conserved first and last residue. The D gene is left open where the match is weak.

V	J	D	length	CDR3	DNA
TRBV29-1	TRBJ2-3	.	13	CSVEDPAGDTQYF	TGCAGCGTTGAAGATCCAGCAGGAGATACGCAGTATTTT
TRBV9	TRBJ1-4	.	16	CASSANTPGANEKLFF	TGTGCCAGCAGCGCAAACACGCCGGGGGCTAATGAAAAACTGTTTTTT
TRBV7-9	TRBJ2-7	TRBD1	14	CASSSRRGLYEQYF	TGTGCCAGCAGCTCCCGTAGGGGGCTCTACGAGCAGTACTTC
TRBV30	TRBJ2-6	TRBD1	18	CAWSRGQGRLAGANVLTF	TGTGCCTGGAGTCGGGGACAGGGTCGCTTGGCTGGGGCCAACGTCCTGACTTTC
TRBV11-2	TRBJ2-7	TRBD1	15	CASSSPGQGAREQYF	TGTGCCAGCAGCTCGCCGGGACAGGGGGCGCGAGAGCAGTACTTC
TRBV4-1	TRBJ2-7	TRBD2	19	CASSPTQKDWSGGAYEQYF	TGCGCCAGCAGCCCTACCCAAAAAGATTGGAGCGGGGGGGCCTACGAGCAGTACTTC
TRBV9	TRBJ2-1	TRBD2	15	CASSVLAGGPDEQFF	TGTGCCAGCAGCGTTTTAGCGGGGGGGCCCGATGAGCAGTTCTTC
TRBV29-1	TRBJ1-1	.	12	CSVDLLNTEAFF	TGCAGCGTTGACCTCTTGAACACTGAAGCTTTCTTT
TRBV4-3	TRBJ1-4	.	14	CASSQGAYSEKLFF	TGCGCCAGCAGCCAAGGGGCCTACAGTGAAAAACTGTTTTTT
TRBV18	TRBJ1-1	TRBD1	14	CASLQGTDNTEAFF	TGTGCCAGCTTACAAGGGACAGACAACACTGAAGCTTTCTTT